This T cell receptor (beta chain) came from a study of identical twins. This clonotype was recorded at least ten times. Germline V gives CDR1 LGHDT, CDR2 YNNKEL (reference sequence). The trim removed 2 bases at V and 5 bases at J, leaving 11 bases unmatched. The CDR3 is made up of 17 amino acids. TCRdb re-analysed the 5' RACE reads in MiXCR, keeping a single row per CDR3 protein. Among 280,000 or so distinct CDR3 sequences, approximately 8.5% were seen once, and the ten largest hold over 2%. A further study also used this sample, focusing on yellow fever vaccine responses in identical twins.

The sample consisted of memory (CD45RO+) T cells sorted from blood. V and J are TRBV3-1 and TRBJ2-5, with 10 bases identical to TRBD2. The clonotype originates from a woman aged 18-29 years in good health. The CDR3 nucleotides read TGTGCCAGCAGCCAATATTGGTCTAGCGGGAGCACGGAGACCCAGTACTTC. Residues: CASSQYWSSGSTETQYF.